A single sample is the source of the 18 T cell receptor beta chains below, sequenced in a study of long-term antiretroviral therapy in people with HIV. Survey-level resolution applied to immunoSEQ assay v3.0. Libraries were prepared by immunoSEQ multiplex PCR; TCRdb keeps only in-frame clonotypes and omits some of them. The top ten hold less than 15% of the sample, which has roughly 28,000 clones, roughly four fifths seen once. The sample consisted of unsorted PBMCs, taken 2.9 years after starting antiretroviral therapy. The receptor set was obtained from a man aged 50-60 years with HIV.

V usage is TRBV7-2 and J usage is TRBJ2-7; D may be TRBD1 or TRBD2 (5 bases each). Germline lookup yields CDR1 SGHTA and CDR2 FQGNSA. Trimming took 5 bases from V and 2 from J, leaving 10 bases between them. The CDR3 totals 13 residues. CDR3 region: CASSRDPPYEQYF. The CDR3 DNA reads TGTGCCAGCAGCAGGGACCCACCCTACGAGCAGTACTTC.

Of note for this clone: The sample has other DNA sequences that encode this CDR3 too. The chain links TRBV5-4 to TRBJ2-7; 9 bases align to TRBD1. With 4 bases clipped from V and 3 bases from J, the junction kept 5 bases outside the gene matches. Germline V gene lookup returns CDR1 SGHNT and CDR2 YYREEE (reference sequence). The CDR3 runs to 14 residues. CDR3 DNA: TGTGCCAGCAGCCCCGGACAGGGGAACTACGAGCAGTACTTC. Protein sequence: CASSPGQGNYEQYF.

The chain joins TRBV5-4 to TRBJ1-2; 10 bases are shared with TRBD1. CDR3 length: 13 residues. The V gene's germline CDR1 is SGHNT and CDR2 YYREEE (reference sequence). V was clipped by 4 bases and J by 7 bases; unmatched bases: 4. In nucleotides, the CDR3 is TGTGCCAGCAGCGGCCGGACAGGGGGTGGCTACACCTTC. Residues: CASSGRTGGGYTF.

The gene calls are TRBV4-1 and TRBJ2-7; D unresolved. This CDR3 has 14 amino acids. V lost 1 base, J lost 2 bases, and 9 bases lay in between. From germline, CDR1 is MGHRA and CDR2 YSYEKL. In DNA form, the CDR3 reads TGCGCCAGCAGCCAAGTGGCGGAGACCTACGAGCAGTACTTC. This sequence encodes CASSQVAETYEQYF.

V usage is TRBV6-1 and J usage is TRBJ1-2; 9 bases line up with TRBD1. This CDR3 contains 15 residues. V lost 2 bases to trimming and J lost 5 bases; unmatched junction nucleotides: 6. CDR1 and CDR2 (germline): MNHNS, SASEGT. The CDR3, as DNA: TGTGCCAGCAGTGAATGGGACAGGGCCACTTATGGCTACACCTTC. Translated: CASSEWDRATYGYTF.

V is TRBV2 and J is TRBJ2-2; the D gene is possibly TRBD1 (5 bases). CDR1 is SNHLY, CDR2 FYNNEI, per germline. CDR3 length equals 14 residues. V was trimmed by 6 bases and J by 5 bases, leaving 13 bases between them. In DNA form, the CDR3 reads TGTGCCAGCAGCATTCAGGGAACGACCGGGGAGCTGTTTTTT. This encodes CASSIQGTTGELFF.

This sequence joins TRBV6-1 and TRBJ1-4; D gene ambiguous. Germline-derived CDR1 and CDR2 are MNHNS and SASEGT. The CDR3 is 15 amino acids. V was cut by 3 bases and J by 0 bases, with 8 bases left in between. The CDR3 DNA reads TGTGCCAGCAGTGAGTCGACTTCAACTAATGAAAAACTGTTTTTT. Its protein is CASSESTSTNEKLFF.

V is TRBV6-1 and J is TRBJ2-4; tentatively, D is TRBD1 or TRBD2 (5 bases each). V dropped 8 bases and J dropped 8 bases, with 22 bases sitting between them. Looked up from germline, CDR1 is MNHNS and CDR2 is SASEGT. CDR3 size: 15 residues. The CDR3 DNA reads TGTGCCAGCGTACGGGACCGCACTATGAGGGACATTCAGTACTTC. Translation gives CASVRDRTMRDIQYF.

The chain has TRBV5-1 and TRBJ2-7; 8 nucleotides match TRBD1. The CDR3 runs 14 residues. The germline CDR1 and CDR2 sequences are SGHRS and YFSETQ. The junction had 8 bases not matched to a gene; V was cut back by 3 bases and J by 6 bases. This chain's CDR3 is CASSWGTGFREQYF. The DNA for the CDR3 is TGCGCCAGCAGCTGGGGGACAGGTTTCCGCGAGCAGTACTTC.

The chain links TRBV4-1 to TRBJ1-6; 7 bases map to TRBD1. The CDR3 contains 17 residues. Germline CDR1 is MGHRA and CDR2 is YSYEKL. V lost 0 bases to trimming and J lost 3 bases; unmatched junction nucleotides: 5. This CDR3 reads CASSQDPDRDYNSPLHF. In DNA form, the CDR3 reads TGCGCCAGCAGCCAAGATCCCGACAGGGACTATAATTCACCCCTCCACTTT.

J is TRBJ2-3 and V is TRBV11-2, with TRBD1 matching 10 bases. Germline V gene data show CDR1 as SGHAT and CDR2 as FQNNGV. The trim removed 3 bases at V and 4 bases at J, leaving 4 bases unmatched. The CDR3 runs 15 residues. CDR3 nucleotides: TGTGCCAGCAGCTTCGGGACAGGGGATTCAGATACGCAGTATTTT. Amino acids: CASSFGTGDSDTQYF. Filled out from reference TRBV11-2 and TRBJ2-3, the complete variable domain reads EAGVAQSPRYKIIEKRQSVAFWCNPISGHATLYWYQQILGQGPKLLIQFQNNGVVDDSQLPKDRFSAERLKGVDSTLKIQPAKLEDSAVYLCASSFGTGDSDTQYFGPGTRLTVL.

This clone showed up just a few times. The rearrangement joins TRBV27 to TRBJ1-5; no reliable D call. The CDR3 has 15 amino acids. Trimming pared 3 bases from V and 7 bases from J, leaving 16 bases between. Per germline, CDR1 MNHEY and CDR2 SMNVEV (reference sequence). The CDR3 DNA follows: TGTGCCAGCAGTTTGAGTTTGGCAGTAGGACAGCCCCAGCATTTT. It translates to CASSLSLAVGQPQHF.

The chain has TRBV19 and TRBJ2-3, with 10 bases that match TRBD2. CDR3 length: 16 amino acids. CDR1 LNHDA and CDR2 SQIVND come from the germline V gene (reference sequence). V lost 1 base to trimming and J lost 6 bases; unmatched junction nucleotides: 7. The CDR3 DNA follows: TGTGCCAGTAGTATAGGATCTAGCGGGGGATCGGATACGCAGTATTTT. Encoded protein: CASSIGSSGGSDTQYF.

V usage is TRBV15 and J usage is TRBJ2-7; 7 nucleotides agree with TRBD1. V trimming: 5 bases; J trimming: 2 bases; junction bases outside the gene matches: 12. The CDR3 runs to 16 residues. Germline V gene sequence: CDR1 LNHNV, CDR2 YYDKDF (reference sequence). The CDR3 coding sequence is TGTGCCACCAGCGCTCCCGGGACAGCCTTAACCTACGAGCAGTACTTC. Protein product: CATSAPGTALTYEQYF.

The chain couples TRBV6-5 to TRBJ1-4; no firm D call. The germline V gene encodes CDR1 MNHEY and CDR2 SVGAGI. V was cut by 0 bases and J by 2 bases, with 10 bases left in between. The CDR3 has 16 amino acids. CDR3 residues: CASSYSMGSTNEKLFF. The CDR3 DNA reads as TGTGCCAGCAGTTACTCGATGGGGTCGACTAATGAAAAACTGTTTTTT.

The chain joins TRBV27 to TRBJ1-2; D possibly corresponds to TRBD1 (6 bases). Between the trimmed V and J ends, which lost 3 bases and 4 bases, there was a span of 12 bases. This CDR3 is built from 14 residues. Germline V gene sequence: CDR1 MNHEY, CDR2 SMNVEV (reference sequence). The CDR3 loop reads CASSFAGEGYGYTF. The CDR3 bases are TGTGCCAGCAGTTTCGCAGGGGAGGGCTATGGCTACACCTTC.

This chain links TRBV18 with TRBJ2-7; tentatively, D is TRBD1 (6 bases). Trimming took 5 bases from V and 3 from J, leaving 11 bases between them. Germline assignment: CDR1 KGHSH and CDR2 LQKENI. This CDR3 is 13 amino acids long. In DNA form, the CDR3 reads TGTGCCAGCTCATCGGACAGCTTCTACGAGCAGTACTTC. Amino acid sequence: CASSSDSFYEQYF.

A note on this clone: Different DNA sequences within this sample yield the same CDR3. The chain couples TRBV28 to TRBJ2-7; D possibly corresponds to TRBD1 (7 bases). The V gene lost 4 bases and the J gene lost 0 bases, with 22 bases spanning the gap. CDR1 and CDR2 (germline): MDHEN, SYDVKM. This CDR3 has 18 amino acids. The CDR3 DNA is TGTGCCAGCAGTTCCCCAGGGGCCTCAGGGGGGCTCTCCTACGAGCAGTACTTC. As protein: CASSSPGASGGLSYEQYF.